Listed here is a single T cell receptor (beta chain). The antigen is not known. There are 13 residues in the CDR3. Germline V gene lookup returns CDR1 MNHEY and CDR2 SVGAGI. Trimming took off 10 bases at V and 0 bases at J, with 12 bases between the two ends. PCR amplification relied on 60 Vbeta primers (plus 13 Jbeta primers). TCRdb's table, derived via immunoSEQ multiplex PCR, lists solely in-frame clones and lacks some. The sample contains 100,000 or so clones, 79% of which appear only once. The sample belongs to a study of cytomegalovirus exposure and HLA in healthy donors. Study background: Sequencing of 150 million to 200 million T cells in an earlier analysis found 95 million to 120 million unique TCR beta sequences. Regarding the study as a whole: Later on, an analysis found that several of the most significant clusters appeared to be linked to common viral pathogens, which included parvovirus B19. Reportedly, cytomegalovirus status was diagnosed with high sensitivity and specificity. A later analysis showed HLA-associated TCR beta chains outstripping equally common others in clonal expansion.

The V and J genes are TRBV6-5 and TRBJ1-1, with D perhaps TRBD1 (6 bases). Sequencing used PBMCs. The TCR comes from a female donor in good health and CMV-seropositive. CDR3 amino acids: CATRGHLNTEAFF. The DNA for the CDR3 is TGTGCCACCAGGGGACACCTGAACACTGAAGCTTTCTTT.